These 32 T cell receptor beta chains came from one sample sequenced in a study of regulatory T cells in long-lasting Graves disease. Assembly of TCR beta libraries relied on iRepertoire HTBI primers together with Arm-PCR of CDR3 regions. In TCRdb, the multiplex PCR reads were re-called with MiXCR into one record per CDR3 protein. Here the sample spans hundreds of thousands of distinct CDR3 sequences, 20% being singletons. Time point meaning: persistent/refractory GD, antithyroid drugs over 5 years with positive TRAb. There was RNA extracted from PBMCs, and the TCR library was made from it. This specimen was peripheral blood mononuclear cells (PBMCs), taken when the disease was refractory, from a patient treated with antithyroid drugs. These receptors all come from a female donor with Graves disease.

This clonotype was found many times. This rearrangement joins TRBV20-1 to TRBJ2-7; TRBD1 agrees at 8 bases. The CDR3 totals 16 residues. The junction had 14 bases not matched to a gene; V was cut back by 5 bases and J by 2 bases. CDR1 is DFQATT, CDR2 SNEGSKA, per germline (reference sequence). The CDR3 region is CSAFTLGTGSPYEQYF. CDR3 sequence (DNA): TGCAGTGCTTTTACCCTCGGGACAGGTAGTCCCTACGAGCAGTACTTC.

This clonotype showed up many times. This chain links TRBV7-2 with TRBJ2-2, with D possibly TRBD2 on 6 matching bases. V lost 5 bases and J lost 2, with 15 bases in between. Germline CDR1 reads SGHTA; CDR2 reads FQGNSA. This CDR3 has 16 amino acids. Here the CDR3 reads CASSVWGGINTGELFF. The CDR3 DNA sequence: TGTGCCAGCAGCGTCTGGGGCGGGATAAACACCGGGGAGCTGTTTTTT. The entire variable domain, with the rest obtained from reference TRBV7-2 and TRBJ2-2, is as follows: GAGVSQSPSNKVTEKGKDVELRCDPISGHTALYWYRQSLGQGLEFLIYFQGNSAPDKSGLPSDRFSAERTGGSVSTLTIQRTQQEDSAVYLCASSVWGGINTGELFFGEGSRLTVL.

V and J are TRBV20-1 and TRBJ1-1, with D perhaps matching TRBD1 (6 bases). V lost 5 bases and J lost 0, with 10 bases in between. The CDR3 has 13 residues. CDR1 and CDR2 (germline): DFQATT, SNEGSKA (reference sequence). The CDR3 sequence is CSAPQGMNTEAFF. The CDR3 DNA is TGCAGTGCTCCCCAGGGGATGAACACTGAAGCTTTCTTT.

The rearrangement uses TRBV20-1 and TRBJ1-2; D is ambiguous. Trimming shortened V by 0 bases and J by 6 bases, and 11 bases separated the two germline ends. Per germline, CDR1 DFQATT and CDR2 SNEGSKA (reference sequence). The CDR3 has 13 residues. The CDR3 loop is CSARDPQGNGYTF. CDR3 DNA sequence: TGCAGTGCTAGAGATCCCCAAGGGAATGGCTACACCTTC.

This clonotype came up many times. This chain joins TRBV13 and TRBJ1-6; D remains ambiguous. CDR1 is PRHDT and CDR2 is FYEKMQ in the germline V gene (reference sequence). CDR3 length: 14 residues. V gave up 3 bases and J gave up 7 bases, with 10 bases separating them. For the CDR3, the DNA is TGTGCCAGCAGCTTGAGGCAGCACAATTCACCCCTCCACTTT. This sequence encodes CASSLRQHNSPLHF.

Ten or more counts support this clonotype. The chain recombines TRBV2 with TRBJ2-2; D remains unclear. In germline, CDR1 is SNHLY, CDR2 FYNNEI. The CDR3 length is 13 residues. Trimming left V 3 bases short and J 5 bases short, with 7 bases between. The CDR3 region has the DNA TGTGCCAGCAGTGATCTGGGGACCGGGGAGCTGTTTTTT. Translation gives CASSDLGTGELFF.

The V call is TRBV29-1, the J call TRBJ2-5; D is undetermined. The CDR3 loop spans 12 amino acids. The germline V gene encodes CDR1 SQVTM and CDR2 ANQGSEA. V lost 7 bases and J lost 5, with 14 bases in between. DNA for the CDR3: TGCAGCGCCAACGTCATCGGGGAGACCCAGTACTTC. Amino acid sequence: CSANVIGETQYF.

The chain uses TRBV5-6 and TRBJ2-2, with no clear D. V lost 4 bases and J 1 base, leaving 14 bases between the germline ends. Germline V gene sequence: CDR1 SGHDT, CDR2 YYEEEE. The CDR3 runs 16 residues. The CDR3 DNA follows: TGTGCCAGCAGCATGTCAATCGGGCGGAACACCGGGGAGCTGTTTTTT. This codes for CASSMSIGRNTGELFF.

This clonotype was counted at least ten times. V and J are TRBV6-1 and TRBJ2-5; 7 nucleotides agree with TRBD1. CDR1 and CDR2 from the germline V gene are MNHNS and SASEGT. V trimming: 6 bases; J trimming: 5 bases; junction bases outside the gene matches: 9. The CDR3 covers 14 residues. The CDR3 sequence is CASREPGGWETQYF. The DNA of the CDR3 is TGTGCCAGCAGGGAACCAGGGGGATGGGAGACCCAGTACTTC.

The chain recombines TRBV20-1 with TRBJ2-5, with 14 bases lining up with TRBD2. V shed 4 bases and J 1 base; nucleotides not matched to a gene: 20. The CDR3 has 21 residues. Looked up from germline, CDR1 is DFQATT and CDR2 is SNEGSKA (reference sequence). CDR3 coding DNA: TGCAGTGCTATCGATCGGACGGGACTAGCGGGAGAGTGGTTTCGCCAAGAGACCCAGTACTTC. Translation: CSAIDRTGLAGEWFRQETQYF.

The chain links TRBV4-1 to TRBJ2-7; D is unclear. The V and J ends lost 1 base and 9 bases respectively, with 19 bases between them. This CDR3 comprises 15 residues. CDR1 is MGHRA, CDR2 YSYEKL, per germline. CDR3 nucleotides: TGCGCCAGCAGCCAAGGGACGGCCGCAGGTGCTGGGCAGTACTTC. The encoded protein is CASSQGTAAGAGQYF.

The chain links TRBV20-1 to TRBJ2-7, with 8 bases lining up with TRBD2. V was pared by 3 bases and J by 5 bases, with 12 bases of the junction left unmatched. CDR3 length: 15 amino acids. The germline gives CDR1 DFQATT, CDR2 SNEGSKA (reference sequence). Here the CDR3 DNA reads TGCAGTGCTAGTCTAGCGGGTGGGGTCGTGAACGAGCAGTACTTC. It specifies CSASLAGGVVNEQYF.

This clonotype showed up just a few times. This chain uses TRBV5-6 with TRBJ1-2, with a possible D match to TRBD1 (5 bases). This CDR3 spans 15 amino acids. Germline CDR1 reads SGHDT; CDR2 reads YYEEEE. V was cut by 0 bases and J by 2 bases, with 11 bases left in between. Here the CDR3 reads CASSLGPQGNYGYTF. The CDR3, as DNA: TGTGCCAGCAGCTTGGGGCCCCAGGGAAACTATGGCTACACCTTC.

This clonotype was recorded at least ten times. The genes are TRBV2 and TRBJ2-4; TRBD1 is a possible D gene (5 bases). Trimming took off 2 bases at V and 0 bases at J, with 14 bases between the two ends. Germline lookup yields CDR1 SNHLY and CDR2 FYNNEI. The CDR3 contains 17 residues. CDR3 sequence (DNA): TGTGCCAGCAGTGAATCAGGGTCAATGAAAGCCAAAAACATTCAGTACTTC. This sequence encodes CASSESGSMKAKNIQYF.

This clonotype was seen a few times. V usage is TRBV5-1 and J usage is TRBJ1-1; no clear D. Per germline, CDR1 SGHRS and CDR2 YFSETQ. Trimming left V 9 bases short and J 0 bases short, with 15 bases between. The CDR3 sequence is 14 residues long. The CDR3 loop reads CATKIGIMNTEAFF. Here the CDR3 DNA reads TGCGCCACCAAAATAGGGATCATGAACACTGAAGCTTTCTTT.

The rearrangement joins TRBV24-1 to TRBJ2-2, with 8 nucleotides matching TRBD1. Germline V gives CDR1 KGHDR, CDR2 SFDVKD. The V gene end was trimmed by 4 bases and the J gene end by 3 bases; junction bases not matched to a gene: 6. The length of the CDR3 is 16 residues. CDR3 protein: CATSEMTGADTGELFF. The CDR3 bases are TGTGCCACCAGTGAGATGACAGGGGCGGACACCGGGGAGCTGTTTTTT.

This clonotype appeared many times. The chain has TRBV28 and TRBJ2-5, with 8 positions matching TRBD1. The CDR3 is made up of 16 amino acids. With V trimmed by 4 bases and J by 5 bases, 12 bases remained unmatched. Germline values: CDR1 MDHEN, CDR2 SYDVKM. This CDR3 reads CASSSRDRGIIETQYF. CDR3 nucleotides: TGTGCCAGCAGTTCACGCGACAGGGGAATTATTGAGACCCAGTACTTC.

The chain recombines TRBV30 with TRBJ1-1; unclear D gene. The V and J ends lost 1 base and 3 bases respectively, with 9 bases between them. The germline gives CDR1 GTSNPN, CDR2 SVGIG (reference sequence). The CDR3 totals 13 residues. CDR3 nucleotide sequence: TGTGCCTGGAGTGGGTCTCCGGACACTGAAGCTTTCTTT. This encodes CAWSGSPDTEAFF.

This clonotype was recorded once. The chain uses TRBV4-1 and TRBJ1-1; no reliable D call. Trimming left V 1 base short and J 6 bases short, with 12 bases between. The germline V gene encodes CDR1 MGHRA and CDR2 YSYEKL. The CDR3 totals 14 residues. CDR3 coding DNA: TGCGCCAGCAGCCAAGTCGCGGCGTACCCTGAAGCTTTCTTT. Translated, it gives CASSQVAAYPEAFF.

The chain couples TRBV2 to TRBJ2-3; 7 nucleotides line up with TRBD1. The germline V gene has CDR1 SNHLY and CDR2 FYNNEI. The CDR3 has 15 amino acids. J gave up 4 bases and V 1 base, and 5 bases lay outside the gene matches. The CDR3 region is CASSEDRGGSDTQYF. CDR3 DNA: TGTGCCAGCAGTGAAGACAGGGGTGGGTCAGATACGCAGTATTTT.

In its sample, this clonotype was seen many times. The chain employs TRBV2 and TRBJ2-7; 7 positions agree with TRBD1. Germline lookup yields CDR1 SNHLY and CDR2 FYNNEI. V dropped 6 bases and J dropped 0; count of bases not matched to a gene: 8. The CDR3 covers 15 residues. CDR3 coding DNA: TGTGCCAGCAGGGGGGACAGCGATAGCTCCTACGAGCAGTACTTC. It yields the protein CASRGDSDSSYEQYF.

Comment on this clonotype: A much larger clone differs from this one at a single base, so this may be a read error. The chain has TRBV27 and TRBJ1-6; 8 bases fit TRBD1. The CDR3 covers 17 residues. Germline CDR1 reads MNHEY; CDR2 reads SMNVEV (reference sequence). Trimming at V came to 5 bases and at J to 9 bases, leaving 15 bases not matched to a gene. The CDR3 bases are TGTGCCAGCAGTACCCTTTCGACAGGGGACATCAGTTCACCCCTCCACTTT. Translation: CASSTLSTGDISSPLHF.

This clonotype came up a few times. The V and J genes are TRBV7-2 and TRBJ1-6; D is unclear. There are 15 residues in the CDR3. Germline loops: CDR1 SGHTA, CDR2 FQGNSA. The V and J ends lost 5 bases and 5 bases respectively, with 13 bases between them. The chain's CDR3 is CASSRTPVHNSPLHF. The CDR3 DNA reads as TGTGCCAGCAGCCGTACCCCTGTACATAATTCACCCCTCCACTTT.

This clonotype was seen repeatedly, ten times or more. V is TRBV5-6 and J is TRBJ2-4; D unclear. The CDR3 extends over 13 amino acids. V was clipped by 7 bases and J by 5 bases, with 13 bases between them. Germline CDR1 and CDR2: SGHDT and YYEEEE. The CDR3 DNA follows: TGTGCCAGCCTCAGCTTATGGGAAAACATTCAGTACTTC. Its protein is CASLSLWENIQYF.

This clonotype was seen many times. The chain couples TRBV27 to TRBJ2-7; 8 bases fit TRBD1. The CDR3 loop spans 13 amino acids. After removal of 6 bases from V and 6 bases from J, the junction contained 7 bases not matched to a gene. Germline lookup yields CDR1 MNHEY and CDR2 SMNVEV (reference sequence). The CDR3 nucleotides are TGTGCCAGCAGCATCGGACAGGGTAGCGAGCAGTACTTC. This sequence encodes CASSIGQGSEQYF.

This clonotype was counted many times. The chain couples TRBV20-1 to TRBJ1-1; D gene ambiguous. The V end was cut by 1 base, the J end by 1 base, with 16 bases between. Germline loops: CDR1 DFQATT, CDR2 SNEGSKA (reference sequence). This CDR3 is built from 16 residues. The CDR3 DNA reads TGCAGTGCTAGAGGGGCCAACGAGAATTGGAACACTGAAGCTTTCTTT. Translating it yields CSARGANENWNTEAFF.

The CDR3 bases are TGCGCCAGCAGCCAAGTAAAGGGCTATAATTCACCCCTCCACTTT. Residues: CASSQVKGYNSPLHF. The chain uses TRBV4-3 and TRBJ1-6; D uncertain. The CDR3 runs to 15 residues. The V end lost 1 base, the J end lost 3 bases, and 7 bases lay between the germline ends. Germline CDR1 and CDR2: LGHNA and YSLEER.

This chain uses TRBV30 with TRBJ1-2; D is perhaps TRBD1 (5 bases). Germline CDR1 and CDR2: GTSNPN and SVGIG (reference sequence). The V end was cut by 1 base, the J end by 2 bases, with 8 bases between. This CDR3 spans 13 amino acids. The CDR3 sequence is CAWSAGTNYGYTF. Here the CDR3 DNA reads TGTGCCTGGAGTGCAGGGACGAACTATGGCTACACCTTC.

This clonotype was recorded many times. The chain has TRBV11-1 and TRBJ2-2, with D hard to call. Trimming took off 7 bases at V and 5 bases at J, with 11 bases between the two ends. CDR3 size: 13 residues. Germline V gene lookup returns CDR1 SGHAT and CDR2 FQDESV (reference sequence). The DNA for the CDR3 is TGTGCCAGCACCTCCGTCGCGACCGGGGAGCTGTTTTTT. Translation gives CASTSVATGELFF.

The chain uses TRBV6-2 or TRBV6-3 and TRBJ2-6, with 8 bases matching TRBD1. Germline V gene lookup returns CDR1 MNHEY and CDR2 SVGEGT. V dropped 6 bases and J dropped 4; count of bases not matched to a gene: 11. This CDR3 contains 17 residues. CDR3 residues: CASSYRDRRSGANVLTF. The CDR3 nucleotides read TGTGCCAGCAGCTACCGGGACAGGAGGTCCGGGGCCAACGTCCTGACTTTC.

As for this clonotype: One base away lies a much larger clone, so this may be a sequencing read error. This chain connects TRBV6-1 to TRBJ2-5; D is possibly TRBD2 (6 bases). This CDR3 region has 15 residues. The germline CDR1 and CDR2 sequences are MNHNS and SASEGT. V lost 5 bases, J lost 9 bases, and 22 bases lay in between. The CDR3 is CASSQRLVGLVAQYF. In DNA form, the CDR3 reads TGTGCCAGCAGTCAACGACTAGTGGGGCTGGTAGCCCAGTACTTC.

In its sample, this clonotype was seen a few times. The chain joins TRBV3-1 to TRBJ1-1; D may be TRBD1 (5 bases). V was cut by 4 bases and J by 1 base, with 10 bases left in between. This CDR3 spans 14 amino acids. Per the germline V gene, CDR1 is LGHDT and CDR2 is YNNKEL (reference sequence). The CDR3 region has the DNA TGTGCCAGCAGCCGTGGAAGGGGGAACACTGAAGCTTTCTTT. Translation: CASSRGRGNTEAFF.